These T cell receptor beta chains were read from a single sample in a study of control samples from healthy donors and cancer patients. Produced via immunoSEQ multiplex PCR; TCRdb's table is partial and in-frame only. Among around 170,000 clones listed, approximately 94% were seen once. Sequencing was done on a sample of blood. These receptor sequences come from a man aged 30 to 45 in good health. The CDR3 runs from the conserved cysteine through the conserved F or W. A D gene is named only where the DNA matches it firmly. Size tells how often a clone was seen (once, few, many) or the class of an expanded clone, and some rows leave it out.

-	TRBJ2-1	TRBV2	TRBD2	CASRFLAANEQFF	TGTGCCAGCAGGTTCCTAGCGGCCAATGAGCAGTTCTTC
-	TRBJ2-1	TRBV7-3	-	CASSPGGFYEQFF	TGTGCCAGCAGCCCCGGCGGGTTCTATGAGCAGTTCTTC
-	TRBJ1-1	TRBV6-4	-	CASSDAGRSSWDTEAFF	TGTGCCAGCAGTGACGCAGGTCGATCGAGTTGGGACACTGAAGCTTTCTTT
-	TRBJ1-1	TRBV6-6	-	CASSLGPFYEAFF	TGTGCCAGCAGTCTGGGTCCTTTTTATGAAGCTTTCTTT
once	TRBJ1-6	TRBV5-1	-	CASNYGSRGTNSPLHF	TGCGCCAGCAACTACGGGTCTCGGGGGACCAATTCACCCCTCCACTTT
-	TRBJ2-7	TRBV18	TRBD1	CASSSTGNEQYF	TGTGCCAGCTCATCGACAGGGAACGAGCAGTACTTC
-	TRBJ2-6	TRBV25-1	-	CAVSGANVLTF	TGTGCCGTGAGTGGGGCCAACGTCCTGACTTTC
few	TRBJ1-5	TRBV4-1	-	CASSPSPGSQPQHF	TGCGCCAGCAGCCCAAGTCCGGGGTCTCAGCCCCAGCATTTT
-	TRBJ2-7	TRBV10-2	-	CASTVGYEQYF	TGCGCCAGCACCGTGGGCTACGAGCAGTACTTC
once	TRBJ1-2	TRBV6-5	-	CASSSDRVNYGYTF	TGTGCCAGCAGTTCGGACAGAGTCAACTATGGCTACACCTTC
-	TRBJ1-1	TRBV18	TRBD1	CASSQGGTGYTEAFF	TGTGCCAGCTCACAAGGGGGGACAGGGTATACTGAAGCTTTCTTT
-	TRBJ1-6	TRBV6-4	-	CASSDLINSPLHF	TGTGCCAGCAGTGACCTCATAAATTCACCCCTCCACTTT
-	TRBJ2-7	TRBV7-2	TRBD2	CASSRGLAGATYEQYF	TGTGCCAGCAGCAGAGGACTAGCGGGAGCTACCTACGAGCAGTACTTC
once	TRBJ1-1	TRBV3-1/TRBV3-2	-	CASSQRVGNTEAFF	TGTGCCAGCAGCCAAAGAGTGGGGAACACTGAAGCTTTCTTT